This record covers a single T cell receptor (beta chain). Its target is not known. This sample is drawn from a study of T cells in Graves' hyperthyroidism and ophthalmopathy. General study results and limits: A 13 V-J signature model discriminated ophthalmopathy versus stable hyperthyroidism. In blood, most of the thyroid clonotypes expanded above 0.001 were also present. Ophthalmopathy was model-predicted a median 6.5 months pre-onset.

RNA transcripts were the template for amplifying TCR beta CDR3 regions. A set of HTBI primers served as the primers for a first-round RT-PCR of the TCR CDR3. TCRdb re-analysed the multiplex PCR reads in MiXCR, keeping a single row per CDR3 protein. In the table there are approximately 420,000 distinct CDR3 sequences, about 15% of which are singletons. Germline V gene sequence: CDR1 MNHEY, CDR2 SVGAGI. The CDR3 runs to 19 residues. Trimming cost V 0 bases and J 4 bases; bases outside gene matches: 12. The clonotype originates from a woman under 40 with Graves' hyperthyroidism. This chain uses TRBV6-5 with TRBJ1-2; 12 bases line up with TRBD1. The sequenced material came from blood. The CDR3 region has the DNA TGTGCCAGCAGTTACTCGCTCGGGGACAGGGGGCGAAGTAGCTATGGCTACACCTTC. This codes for CASSYSLGDRGRSSYGYTF.